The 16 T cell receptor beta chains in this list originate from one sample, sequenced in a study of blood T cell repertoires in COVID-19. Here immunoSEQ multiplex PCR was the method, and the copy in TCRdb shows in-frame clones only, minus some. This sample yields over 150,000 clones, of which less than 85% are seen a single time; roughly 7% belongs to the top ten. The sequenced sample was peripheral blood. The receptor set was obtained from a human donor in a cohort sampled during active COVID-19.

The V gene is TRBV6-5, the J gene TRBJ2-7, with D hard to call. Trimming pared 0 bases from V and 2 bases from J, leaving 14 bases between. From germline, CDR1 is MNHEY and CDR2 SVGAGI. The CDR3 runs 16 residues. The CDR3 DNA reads TGTGCCAGCAGTTACTCGGGCAGCTCCTTAACCTACGAGCAGTACTTC. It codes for CASSYSGSSLTYEQYF.

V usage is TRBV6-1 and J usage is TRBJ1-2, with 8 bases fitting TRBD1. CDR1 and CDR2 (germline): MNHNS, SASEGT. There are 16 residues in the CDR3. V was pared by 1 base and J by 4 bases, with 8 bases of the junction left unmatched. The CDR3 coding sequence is TGTGCCAGCAGTGAAGGGGAGACAGGGGCCCCCTATGGCTACACCTTC. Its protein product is CASSEGETGAPYGYTF.

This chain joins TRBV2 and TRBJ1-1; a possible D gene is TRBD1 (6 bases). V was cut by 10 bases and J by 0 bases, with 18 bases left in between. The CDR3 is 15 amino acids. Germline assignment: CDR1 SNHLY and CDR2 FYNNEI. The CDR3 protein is CAIKYNTGLNTEAFF. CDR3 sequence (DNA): TGTGCCATCAAATATAATACAGGGTTGAACACTGAAGCTTTCTTT.

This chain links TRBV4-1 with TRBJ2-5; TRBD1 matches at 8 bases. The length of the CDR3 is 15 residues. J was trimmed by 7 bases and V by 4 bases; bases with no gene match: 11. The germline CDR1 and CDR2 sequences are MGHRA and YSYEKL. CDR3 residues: CASSPPDRDGGTQYF. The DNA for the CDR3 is TGCGCCAGCAGCCCCCCGGACAGGGACGGGGGGACCCAGTACTTC.

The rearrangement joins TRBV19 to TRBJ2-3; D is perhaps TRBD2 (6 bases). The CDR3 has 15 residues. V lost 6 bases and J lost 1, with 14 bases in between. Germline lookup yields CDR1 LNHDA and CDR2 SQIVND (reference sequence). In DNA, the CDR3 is TGTGCCAGTAGCAGTCGGGGGTTCGGCACAGATACGCAGTATTTT. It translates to CASSSRGFGTDTQYF.

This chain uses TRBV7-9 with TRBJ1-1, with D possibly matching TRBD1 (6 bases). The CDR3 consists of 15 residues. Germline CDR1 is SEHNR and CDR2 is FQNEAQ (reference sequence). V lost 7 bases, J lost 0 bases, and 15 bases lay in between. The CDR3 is CASTGEGDLNTEAFF. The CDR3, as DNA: TGTGCCAGCACCGGAGAGGGGGACCTGAACACTGAAGCTTTCTTT. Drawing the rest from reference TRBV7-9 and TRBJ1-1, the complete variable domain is DTGVSQNPRHKITKRGQNVTFRCDPISEHNRLYWYRQTLGQGPEFLTYFQNEAQLEKSRLLSDRFSAERPKGSFSTLEIQRTEQGDSAMYLCASTGEGDLNTEAFFGQGTRLTVV.

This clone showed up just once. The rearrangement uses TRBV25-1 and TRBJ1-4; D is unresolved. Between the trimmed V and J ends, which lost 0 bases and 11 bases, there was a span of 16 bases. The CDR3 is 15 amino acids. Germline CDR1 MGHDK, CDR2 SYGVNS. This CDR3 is CASSEYTGTLGKLFF. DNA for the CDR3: TGTGCCAGCAGTGAATACACGGGTACTCTTGGGAAACTGTTTTTT. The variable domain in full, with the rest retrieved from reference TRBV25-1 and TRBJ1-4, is EADIYQTPRYLVIGTGKKITLECSQTMGHDKMYWYQQDPGMELHLIHYSYGVNSTEKGDLSSESTVSRIRTEHFPLTLESARPSHTSQYLCASSEYTGTLGKLFFGSGTQLSVL.

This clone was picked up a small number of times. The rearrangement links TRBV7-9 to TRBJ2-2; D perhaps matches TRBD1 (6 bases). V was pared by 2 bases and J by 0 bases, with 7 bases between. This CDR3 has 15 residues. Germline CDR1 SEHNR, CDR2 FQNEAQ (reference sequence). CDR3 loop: CASSLRQANTGELFF. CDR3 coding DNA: TGTGCCAGCAGCTTAAGACAGGCGAACACCGGGGAGCTGTTTTTT.

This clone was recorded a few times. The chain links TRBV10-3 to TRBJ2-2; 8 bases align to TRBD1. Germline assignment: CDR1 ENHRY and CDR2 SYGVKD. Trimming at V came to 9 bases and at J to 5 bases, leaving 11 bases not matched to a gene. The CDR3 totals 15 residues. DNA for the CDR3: TGTGCCATTTCCCCGGACAGGGCCGGAACCGGGGAGCTGTTTTTT. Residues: CAISPDRAGTGELFF.

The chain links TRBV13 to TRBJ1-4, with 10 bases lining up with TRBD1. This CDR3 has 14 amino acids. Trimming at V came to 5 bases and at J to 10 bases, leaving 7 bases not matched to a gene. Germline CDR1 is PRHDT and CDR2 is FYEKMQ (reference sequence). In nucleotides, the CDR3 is TGTGCCAGCAGCCGTACCCGGACAGGGGGAAAACTGTTTTTT. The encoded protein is CASSRTRTGGKLFF.

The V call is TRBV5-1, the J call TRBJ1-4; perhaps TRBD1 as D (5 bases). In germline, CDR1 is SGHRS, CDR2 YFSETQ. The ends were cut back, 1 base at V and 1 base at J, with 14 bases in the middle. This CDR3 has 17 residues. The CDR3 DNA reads TGCGCCAGCAGCTTGTTAGGTGTTAGGGGAACTAATGAAAAACTGTTTTTT. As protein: CASSLLGVRGTNEKLFF. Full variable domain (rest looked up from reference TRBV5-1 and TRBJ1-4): KAGVTQTPRYLIKTRGQQVTLSCSPISGHRSVSWYQQTPGQGLQFLFEYFSETQRNKGNFPGRFSGRQFSNSRSEMNVSTLELGDSALYLCASSLLGVRGTNEKLFFGSGTQLSVL.

The CDR3 is CASSHGSQTYEQYF. In nucleotides, the CDR3 is TGCGCCAGCAGCCACGGGTCCCAAACCTACGAGCAGTACTTC. The chain recombines TRBV4-1 with TRBJ2-7; the D is unclear. The germline V gene encodes CDR1 MGHRA and CDR2 YSYEKL. This CDR3 spans 14 amino acids. V shed 3 bases and J shed 2 bases, with 11 bases lying between them.

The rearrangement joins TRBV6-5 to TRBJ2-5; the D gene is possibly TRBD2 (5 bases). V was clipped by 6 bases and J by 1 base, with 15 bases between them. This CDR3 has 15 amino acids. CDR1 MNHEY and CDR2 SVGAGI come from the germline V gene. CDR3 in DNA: TGTGCCAGCAGCCCCTACGGGGTGGCCCAAGAGACCCAGTACTTC. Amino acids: CASSPYGVAQETQYF.

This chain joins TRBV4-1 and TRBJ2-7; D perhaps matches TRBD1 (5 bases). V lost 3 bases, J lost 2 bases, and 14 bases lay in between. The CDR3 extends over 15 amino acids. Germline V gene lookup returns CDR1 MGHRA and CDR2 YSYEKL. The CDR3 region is CASSQIGHSPYEQYF. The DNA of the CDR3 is TGCGCCAGCAGCCAGATAGGACACAGTCCCTACGAGCAGTACTTC.

The CDR3 sequence is CASSARSWNTEAFF. CDR3 nucleotides: TGTGCCAGCAGTGCCCGAAGCTGGAACACTGAAGCTTTCTTT. V usage is TRBV2 and J usage is TRBJ1-1; the D is unclear. Trimming removed 4 bases from V and 1 base from J, with 10 bases in between. This CDR3 spans 14 amino acids. CDR1 and CDR2 from the germline V gene are SNHLY and FYNNEI.

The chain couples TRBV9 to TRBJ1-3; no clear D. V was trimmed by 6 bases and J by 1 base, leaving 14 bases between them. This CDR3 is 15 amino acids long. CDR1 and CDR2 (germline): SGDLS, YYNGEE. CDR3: CASNPDGGSGNTIYF. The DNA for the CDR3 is TGTGCCAGCAATCCTGATGGCGGGTCTGGAAACACCATATATTTT. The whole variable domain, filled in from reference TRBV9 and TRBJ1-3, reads DSGVTQTPKHLITATGQRVTLRCSPRSGDLSVYWYQQSLDQGLQFLIQYYNGEERAKGNILERFSAQQFPDLHSELNLSSLELGDSALYFCASNPDGGSGNTIYFGEGSWLTVV.